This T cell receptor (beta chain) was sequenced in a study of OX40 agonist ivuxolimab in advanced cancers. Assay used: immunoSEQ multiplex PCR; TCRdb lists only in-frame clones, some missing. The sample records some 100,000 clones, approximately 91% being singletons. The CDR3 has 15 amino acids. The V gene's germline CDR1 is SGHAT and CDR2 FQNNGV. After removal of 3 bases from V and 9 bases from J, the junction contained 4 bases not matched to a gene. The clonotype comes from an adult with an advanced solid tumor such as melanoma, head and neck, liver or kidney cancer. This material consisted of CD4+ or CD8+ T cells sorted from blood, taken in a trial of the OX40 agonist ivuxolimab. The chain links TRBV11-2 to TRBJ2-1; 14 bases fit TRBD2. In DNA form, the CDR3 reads TGTGCCAGCAGCTTTCCGGGACTAGCGGGGGTTGAGCAGTTCTTC. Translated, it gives CASSFPGLAGVEQFF.